This T cell receptor beta chain stems from a study of shared clonotypes between healthy human individuals. The overall study: Three plates each covered CD4 naive and memory; CD8 naive two, CD8 memory one. Overall study results and limits: Unshared clonotypes carried lower generation probabilities than those common to all four donors.

Note on this clone: Antigen specificity is unknown.

How the authors handled the data: ImmunoSEQ output lacked quality scores and full-length reads, limiting matched filtering. TCRdb's table, derived via immunoSEQ multiplex PCR, lists solely in-frame clones and lacks some. The V and J calls and clone size are taken from that table; D and trimming were inferred from the DNA. This table has millions of clones, 85% to 95% appearing once. Naive CD8 cells, CD45RO-negative and positively selected for CCR7, excluded terminally differentiated effector memory CD45RA+ cells. This sequence originates from a young man in good health. Some clones in this sample may be carry-over from other donors' samples. The source material was naive CD8+ T cells from PBMCs.

This CDR3 reads CASSEGGRAGNTIYF. In DNA, the CDR3 is TGTGCCAGCAGTGAAGGGGGGAGGGCTGGAAACACCATATATTTT. The chain recombines TRBV6-1 with TRBJ1-3, with TRBD1 as a possible D gene (5 bases). V was pared by 1 base and J by 2 bases, with 9 bases between. The germline CDR1 and CDR2 sequences are MNHNS and SASEGT. The CDR3 totals 15 residues.